The 22 T cell receptor beta chains in this list originate from one sample, sequenced in a study of CD8 T cells in ankylosing spondylitis. Each CDR3 protein is one row after TCRdb ran MiXCR on the 5' RACE reads. The data hold about 35,000 distinct CDR3 sequences, with 10% observed a single time. Sequenced material: blood, either unsorted or a sorted T cell fraction (not recorded which). Source of these receptors: a male donor with ankylosing spondylitis or in good health (not recorded which).

This clonotype is medium-sized (0.01 to 0.1%) by share. The chain joins TRBV5-1 to TRBJ1-1; possibly TRBD1 for D (6 bases). Germline-derived CDR1 and CDR2 are SGHRS and YFSETQ. The V and J ends lost 4 bases and 0 bases respectively, with 13 bases between them. This CDR3 spans 15 amino acids. CDR3 sequence reads: CASSRGTGMNTEAFF. The CDR3 DNA sequence: TGCGCCAGCAGCAGGGGCACAGGGATGAACACTGAAGCTTTCTTT.

V gene TRBV9 combines with J gene TRBJ2-1; 13 bases map to TRBD2. Germline V gives CDR1 SGDLS, CDR2 YYNGEE. Losses at the gene ends were 7 bases for V and 6 bases for J; bases not matched to a gene: 7. CDR3 length: 15 residues. The CDR3 sequence is CASSWGLAGSNEQFF. CDR3 DNA sequence: TGTGCCAGCTCCTGGGGACTAGCGGGAAGCAATGAGCAGTTCTTC.

Ten or more counts support this clonotype. Written as DNA, the CDR3 is TGTGCCAGCAGCTTAGGGGCGTACGGAAACACCATATATTTT. Translating gives CASSLGAYGNTIYF. This chain joins TRBV7-2 and TRBJ1-3, with no clear D. Germline V gives CDR1 SGHTA, CDR2 FQGNSA. The V and J ends lost 1 base and 4 bases respectively, with 8 bases between them. The CDR3 contains 14 residues.

This clonotype was recorded at least ten times. This sequence joins TRBV7-8 and TRBJ1-1; 7 bases are shared with TRBD1. The CDR3 is 15 amino acids. The junction had 7 bases not matched to a gene; V was cut back by 4 bases and J by 2 bases. Germline V gene sequence: CDR1 SGHVS, CDR2 FQNEAQ. The CDR3 DNA reads TGTGCCAGCAGCTACTCCAGGGGGGGAAACACTGAAGCTTTCTTT. Translated, it gives CASSYSRGGNTEAFF.

The V call is TRBV2, the J call TRBJ2-7; 9 nucleotides align to TRBD2. Germline V gene lookup returns CDR1 SNHLY and CDR2 FYNNEI. V lost 8 bases to trimming and J lost 5 bases; unmatched junction nucleotides: 7. The CDR3 is made up of 13 amino acids. This chain's CDR3 is CASRWTSDNEQYF. The DNA of the CDR3 is TGTGCCAGCCGCTGGACTAGCGACAACGAGCAGTACTTC.

This clonotype has at least ten counts. CDR3: CSASVGGNTEAFF. Here the CDR3 DNA reads TGCAGTGCTAGTGTCGGAGGGAACACTGAAGCTTTCTTT. The chain uses TRBV20-1 and TRBJ1-1, with D uncertain. There are 13 residues in the CDR3. Germline assignment: CDR1 DFQATT and CDR2 SNEGSKA (reference sequence). V gave up 3 bases and J gave up 1 base, with 9 bases separating them.

This clonotype has a count of ten or more. The gene calls are TRBV6-2 or TRBV6-3 and TRBJ2-7; the D gene could be TRBD1 or TRBD2 (6 bases each). Germline CDR1 reads MNHEY; CDR2 reads SVGEGT. This CDR3 region has 16 residues. V was pared by 2 bases and J by 0 bases, with 14 bases between. The chain's CDR3 is CASSYPRGQISYEQYF. The CDR3 nucleotides are TGTGCCAGCAGTTACCCCCGGGGGCAAATCTCCTACGAGCAGTACTTC.

This clonotype has ten or more counts. V gene TRBV20-1 combines with J gene TRBJ2-7, with TRBD2 identical over 7 bases. The CDR3 consists of 15 residues. CDR1 DFQATT and CDR2 SNEGSKA come from the germline V gene (reference sequence). V trimming: 2 bases; J trimming: 1 base; junction bases outside the gene matches: 8. CDR3 in DNA: TGCAGTGCTAGATCCACTAGCGAGAAGTCCTACGAGCAGTACTTC. Its protein product is CSARSTSEKSYEQYF.

This clonotype was seen many times. The chain combines TRBV6-1 with TRBJ1-5; the D is unclear. The germline CDR1 and CDR2 sequences are MNHNS and SASEGT. V lost 5 bases to trimming and J lost 4 bases, with 21 bases between them. CDR3 length equals 17 residues. The CDR3 DNA reads TGTGCCAGCAGTCAAGTCCCTTCTCCATACGTAAATCAGCCCCAGCATTTT. Encoded protein: CASSQVPSPYVNQPQHF.

This clonotype was detected many times. The chain joins TRBV9 to TRBJ2-5; D is perhaps TRBD1 (5 bases). The CDR3 is 14 residues long. Trimming stripped 0 bases from V and 1 base from J, with 7 bases between. Germline V gives CDR1 SGDLS, CDR2 YYNGEE. This CDR3 is CASSVGDSQETQYF. The CDR3 DNA is TGTGCCAGCAGCGTAGGCGACAGCCAAGAGACCCAGTACTTC.

In its sample, this clonotype was seen many times. V and J are TRBV6-5 and TRBJ1-1; no reliable D call. CDR3 size: 14 residues. CDR1 is MNHEY, CDR2 SVGAGI, per germline. V gave up 4 bases and J gave up 6 bases, with 15 bases separating them. The CDR3: CASSSGTLSPEAFF. CDR3 sequence (DNA): TGTGCCAGCAGTTCAGGTACCTTAAGCCCTGAAGCTTTCTTT.

This clonotype was recorded at least ten times. The chain uses TRBV14 and TRBJ2-7; the D is unclear. The CDR3 loop spans 13 amino acids. CDR1 is SGHDN, CDR2 FVKESK, per germline. The V end was cut by 2 bases, the J end by 4 bases, with 9 bases between. CDR3 DNA sequence: TGTGCCAGCAGCCAACAGACACCGTACGAGCAGTACTTC. Residues: CASSQQTPYEQYF.

This clonotype was detected ten times or more. The rearrangement joins TRBV7-2 to TRBJ2-1; possibly TRBD1 or TRBD2 for D (5 bases each). Germline CDR1 SGHTA, CDR2 FQGNSA. The CDR3 extends over 15 amino acids. Between the trimmed V and J ends, which lost 4 bases and 0 bases, there was a span of 10 bases. The CDR3 region has the DNA TGTGCCAGCAGCTGGGACGTGAGCTCCTACAATGAGCAGTTCTTC. It translates to CASSWDVSSYNEQFF.

This clonotype was seen repeatedly, ten times or more. The rearrangement joins TRBV7-8 to TRBJ2-7; D perhaps matches TRBD2 (5 bases). Trimming took off 5 bases at V and 3 bases at J, with 14 bases between the two ends. Looked up from germline, CDR1 is SGHVS and CDR2 is FQNEAQ. The CDR3 contains 14 residues. This CDR3 reads CASSPDSPGYEQYF. CDR3 coding DNA: TGTGCCAGCAGCCCGGACTCGCCCGGCTACGAGCAGTACTTC.

Many counts were recorded for this clonotype. The rearrangement links TRBV3-1 to TRBJ2-5; no definite D call. Germline V gene sequence: CDR1 LGHDT, CDR2 YNNKEL (reference sequence). The V end lost 0 bases, the J end lost 2 bases, and 16 bases lay between the germline ends. This CDR3 contains 17 residues. The CDR3 protein is CASSQDSRLETQETQYF. For the CDR3, the DNA is TGTGCCAGCAGCCAAGATTCAAGGCTGGAGACGCAAGAGACCCAGTACTTC.

In this sample, this clonotype turned up many times. This chain links TRBV7-2 with TRBJ2-5; 7 positions match TRBD1. Trimming cost V 1 base and J 5 bases; bases outside gene matches: 4. Germline V gives CDR1 SGHTA, CDR2 FQGNSA. This CDR3 comprises 14 residues. The CDR3 region is CASSLEGAVETQYF. In DNA, the CDR3 is TGTGCCAGCAGCTTAGAGGGGGCGGTGGAGACCCAGTACTTC.

This clonotype was detected ten times or more. V and J are TRBV7-9 and TRBJ1-1, with 10 positions matching TRBD1. Germline V gives CDR1 SEHNR, CDR2 FQNEAQ (reference sequence). V shed 3 bases and J 3 bases; nucleotides not matched to a gene: 4. This CDR3 spans 15 amino acids. The CDR3 sequence: CASSLGQGLDTEAFF. As DNA, the CDR3 is TGTGCCAGCAGCTTGGGACAGGGGTTGGACACTGAAGCTTTCTTT. Using reference TRBV7-9 and TRBJ1-1 for the parts outside the CDR3, the full variable domain is DTGVSQNPRHKITKRGQNVTFRCDPISEHNRLYWYRQTLGQGPEFLTYFQNEAQLEKSRLLSDRFSAERPKGSFSTLEIQRTEQGDSAMYLCASSLGQGLDTEAFFGQGTRLTVV.

This clonotype was recorded once. The chain carries TRBV20-1 and TRBJ1-1, with TRBD1 identical over 7 bases. CDR1 and CDR2 (germline): DFQATT, SNEGSKA (reference sequence). The CDR3 is 14 residues long. V was clipped by 7 bases and J by 0 bases; unmatched bases: 8. The CDR3 region has the DNA TGCAGTGTCCTGGGACAGCCGATGAACACTGAAGCTTTCTTT. This translates into CSVLGQPMNTEAFF.

Points on this clonotype: A much larger clonotype is one base distant, so this may be a read error. This chain joins TRBV4-1 and TRBJ2-5; D is perhaps TRBD1 or TRBD2 (5 bases each). The CDR3 runs 16 residues. V lost 3 bases and J lost 5, with 19 bases in between. Germline CDR1 and CDR2: MGHRA and YSYEKL. CDR3 region: CASSQMGVRGGETQYF. In nucleotides, the CDR3 is TGCGCCAGCAGCCAGATGGGTGTAAGGGGCGGGGAGACCCAGTACTTC.

This clonotype has at least ten counts. The V and J genes are TRBV4-2 and TRBJ2-7; D might be TRBD2 (6 bases). Trimming stripped 0 bases from V and 0 bases from J, with 12 bases between. The CDR3 runs to 16 residues. The germline gives CDR1 LGHNA, CDR2 YNFKEQ. In DNA form, the CDR3 reads TGTGCCAGCAGCCAAGAGGGTGCGGGAAGCTCCTACGAGCAGTACTTC. Translation: CASSQEGAGSSYEQYF.

This clonotype showed up many times. J is TRBJ2-3 and V is TRBV5-1; 11 bases are a match to TRBD1. This CDR3 is built from 15 residues. The germline V gene has CDR1 SGHRS and CDR2 YFSETQ. The trim removed 2 bases at V and 6 bases at J, leaving 5 bases unmatched. CDR3 loop: CASSFGQGAMDTQYF. The CDR3 region has the DNA TGCGCCAGCAGCTTCGGACAGGGGGCGATGGATACGCAGTATTTT.

This clonotype came up many times. The chain is built from TRBV7-8 and TRBJ2-1; D possibly uses TRBD1 or TRBD2 (5 bases each). V lost 1 base to trimming and J lost 0 bases, with 7 bases between them. Germline assignment: CDR1 SGHVS and CDR2 FQNEAQ. This CDR3 has 15 amino acids. The CDR3 region has the DNA TGTGCCAGCAGCTTAGAAGGGACCTCCTACAATGAGCAGTTCTTC. Its protein is CASSLEGTSYNEQFF.